The next 10 T cell receptor beta chains were all read from a single sample in a study of control samples from healthy donors and cancer patients. Clones were sequenced by immunoSEQ multiplex PCR, and TCRdb holds only the in-frame ones, with some missing. The data contain about 120,000 clones, approximately 87% of them singletons. Sequenced material: blood. The source is a young man in good health.

This clone came up a few times. This chain joins TRBV5-1 and TRBJ1-1; D ambiguous. CDR3 length: 15 residues. In germline, CDR1 is SGHRS, CDR2 YFSETQ. Trimming removed 2 bases from V and 1 base from J, with 12 bases in between. CDR3 in DNA: TGCGCCAGCAGCTTAGGTAGGACCCCGAACACTGAAGCTTTCTTT. Encoded protein: CASSLGRTPNTEAFF.

The V call is TRBV3-1 (or the pseudogene TRBV3-2), the J call TRBJ1-5; maybe TRBD1 (5 bases). The germline V and J ends were trimmed by 3 bases and 4 bases, with 10 bases remaining between them. Per germline, CDR1 LGHDT and CDR2 YNNKEL (reference sequence). There are 14 residues in the CDR3. Here the CDR3 DNA reads TGTGCCAGCAGCCAGTCAGGGAGGAATCAGCCCCAGCATTTT. This encodes CASSQSGRNQPQHF.

The rearrangement links TRBV5-4 to TRBJ1-1, with D perhaps matching TRBD1 (5 bases). Trimming removed 4 bases from V and 6 bases from J, with 16 bases in between. Germline V gene sequence: CDR1 SGHNT, CDR2 YYREEE (reference sequence). There are 14 residues in the CDR3. The chain's CDR3 is CASSPGLQAPEAFF. CDR3 DNA: TGTGCCAGCAGCCCGGGGTTACAGGCGCCTGAAGCTTTCTTT. Full variable domain (remainder filled in from reference TRBV5-4 and TRBJ1-1): ETGVTQSPTHLIKTRGQQVTLRCSSQSGHNTVSWYQQALGQGPQFIFQYYREEENGRGNFPPRFSGLQFPNYSSELNVNALELDDSALYLCASSPGLQAPEAFFGQGTRLTVV.

The genes are TRBV13 and TRBJ1-5; D is undetermined. Trimming took off 2 bases at V and 0 bases at J, with 8 bases between the two ends. This CDR3 spans 15 amino acids. Germline V CDR1 and CDR2: PRHDT, FYEKMQ (reference sequence). Here the CDR3 reads CASSLRSASNQPQHF. The CDR3 nucleotides are TGTGCCAGCAGCTTAAGGTCGGCTAGCAATCAGCCCCAGCATTTT.

This clone appeared a single time. The rearrangement uses TRBV7-3 and TRBJ2-1; D is undetermined. The CDR3 loop spans 14 amino acids. Trimming took off 1 base at V and 5 bases at J, with 9 bases between the two ends. The germline V gene encodes CDR1 SGHTA and CDR2 FQGTGA. CDR3 bases: TGTGCCAGCAGCTTAATGGCAGACAACAATGAGCAGTTCTTC. It codes for CASSLMADNNEQFF.

This chain uses TRBV19 with TRBJ2-1; the D gene is possibly TRBD2 (7 bases). Trimming removed 2 bases from V and 6 bases from J, with 17 bases in between. CDR1 is LNHDA, CDR2 SQIVND, per germline (reference sequence). This CDR3 has 16 residues. This CDR3 reads CASSIRGGALGNEQFF. The DNA for the CDR3 is TGTGCCAGTAGTATAAGGGGGGGTGCCTTGGGCAATGAGCAGTTCTTC. Full variable domain (rest looked up from reference TRBV19 and TRBJ2-1): DGGITQSPKYLFRKEGQNVTLSCEQNLNHDAMYWYRQDPGQGLRLIYYSQIVNDFQKGDIAEGYSVSREKKESFPLTVTSAQKNPTAFYLCASSIRGGALGNEQFFGPGTRLTVL.

This chain links TRBV7-9 with TRBJ1-5; D remains unclear. V shed 1 base and J shed 7 bases, with 8 bases lying between them. The CDR3 extends over 13 amino acids. Germline CDR1 and CDR2: SEHNR and FQNEAQ (reference sequence). CDR3 amino acids: CASSLGRVQPQHF. The CDR3 bases are TGTGCCAGCAGCTTAGGGAGGGTCCAGCCCCAGCATTTT.

In this sample, this clone turned up a few times. The chain is built from TRBV14 and TRBJ1-2; tentatively, D is TRBD1 (5 bases). V lost 1 base and J lost 7, with 7 bases in between. The CDR3 runs 12 residues. Germline CDR1 is SGHDN and CDR2 is FVKESK. The CDR3 reads CASSQVGGGYTF. The CDR3 DNA sequence: TGTGCCAGCAGCCAAGTGGGGGGTGGCTACACCTTC.

The genes are TRBV30 and TRBJ2-5; D ambiguous. The CDR3 length is 13 residues. Between the trimmed V and J ends, which lost 4 bases and 4 bases, there was a span of 13 bases. Germline V lookup: CDR1 GTSNPN, CDR2 SVGIG (reference sequence). The CDR3 loop reads CAWTPRRGETQYF. CDR3 coding DNA: TGTGCCTGGACACCAAGACGTGGAGAGACCCAGTACTTC.

The rearrangement uses TRBV27 and TRBJ1-6, with no clear D. V was cut by 2 bases and J by 9 bases, with 14 bases left in between. This CDR3 spans 15 amino acids. Germline CDR1 and CDR2: MNHEY and SMNVEV (reference sequence). CDR3 bases: TGTGCCAGCAGTTTAGCGGGTTTGGACGGTTCACCCCTCCACTTT. Its protein is CASSLAGLDGSPLHF.